Included here is one TCR beta chain sequence, with context. Each CDR3 protein is one row after TCRdb ran MiXCR on the 5' RACE reads. The data show over 500,000 distinct CDR3 sequences, with roughly a fifth seen just once and about 0.91% held by the top ten. This entry belongs to a study of identical twins. Deletions cut 6 bases from V and 5 bases from J, with 12 bases between. Germline V gene data show CDR1 as MGHRA and CDR2 as YSYEKL. The CDR3 is 13 residues long. The sample was also reused in another study, on T cells expressing NK-cell markers.

This chain uses TRBV4-1 with TRBJ2-3; tentatively, D is TRBD1 (7 bases). This TCR was sampled from a woman aged 18-35 years in good health. Sample: CD4+ T cells sorted from blood. Written as DNA, the CDR3 is TGCGCCAGCAGAGGAGGGGGCAAAGATACGCAGTATTTT. Its protein product is CASRGGGKDTQYF.